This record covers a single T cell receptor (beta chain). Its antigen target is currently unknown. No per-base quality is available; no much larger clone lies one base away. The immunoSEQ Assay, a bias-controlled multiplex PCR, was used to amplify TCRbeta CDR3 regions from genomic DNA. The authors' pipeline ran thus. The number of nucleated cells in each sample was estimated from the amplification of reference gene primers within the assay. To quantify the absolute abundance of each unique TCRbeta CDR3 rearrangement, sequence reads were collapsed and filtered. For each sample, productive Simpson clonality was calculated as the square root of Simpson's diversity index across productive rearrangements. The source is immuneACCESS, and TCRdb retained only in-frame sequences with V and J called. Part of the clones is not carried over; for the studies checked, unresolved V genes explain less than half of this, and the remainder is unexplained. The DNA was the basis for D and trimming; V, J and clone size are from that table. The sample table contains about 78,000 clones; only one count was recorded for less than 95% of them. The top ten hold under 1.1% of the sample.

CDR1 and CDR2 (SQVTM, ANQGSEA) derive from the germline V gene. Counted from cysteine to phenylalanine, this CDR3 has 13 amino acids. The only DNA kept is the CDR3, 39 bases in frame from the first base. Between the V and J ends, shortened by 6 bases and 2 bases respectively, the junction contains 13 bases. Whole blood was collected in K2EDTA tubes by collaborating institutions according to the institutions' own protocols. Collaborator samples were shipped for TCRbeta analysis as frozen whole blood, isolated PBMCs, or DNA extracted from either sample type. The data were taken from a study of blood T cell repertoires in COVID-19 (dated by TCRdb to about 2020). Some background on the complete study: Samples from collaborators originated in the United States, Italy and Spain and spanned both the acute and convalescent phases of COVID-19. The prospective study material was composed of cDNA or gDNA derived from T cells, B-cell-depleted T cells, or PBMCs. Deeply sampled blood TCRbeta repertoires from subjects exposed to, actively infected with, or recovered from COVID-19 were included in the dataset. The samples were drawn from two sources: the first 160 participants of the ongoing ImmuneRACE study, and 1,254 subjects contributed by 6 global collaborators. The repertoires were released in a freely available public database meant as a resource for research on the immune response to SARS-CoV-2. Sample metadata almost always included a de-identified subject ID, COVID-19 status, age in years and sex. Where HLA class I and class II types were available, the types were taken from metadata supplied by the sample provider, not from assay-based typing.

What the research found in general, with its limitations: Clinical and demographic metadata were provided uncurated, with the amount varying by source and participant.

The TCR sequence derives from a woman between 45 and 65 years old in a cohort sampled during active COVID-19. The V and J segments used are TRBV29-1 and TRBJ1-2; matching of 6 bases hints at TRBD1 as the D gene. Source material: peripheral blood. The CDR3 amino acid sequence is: CSVPGTPNYGYTF. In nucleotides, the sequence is TGCAGCGTACCCGGGACACCCAACTATGGCTACACCTTC.